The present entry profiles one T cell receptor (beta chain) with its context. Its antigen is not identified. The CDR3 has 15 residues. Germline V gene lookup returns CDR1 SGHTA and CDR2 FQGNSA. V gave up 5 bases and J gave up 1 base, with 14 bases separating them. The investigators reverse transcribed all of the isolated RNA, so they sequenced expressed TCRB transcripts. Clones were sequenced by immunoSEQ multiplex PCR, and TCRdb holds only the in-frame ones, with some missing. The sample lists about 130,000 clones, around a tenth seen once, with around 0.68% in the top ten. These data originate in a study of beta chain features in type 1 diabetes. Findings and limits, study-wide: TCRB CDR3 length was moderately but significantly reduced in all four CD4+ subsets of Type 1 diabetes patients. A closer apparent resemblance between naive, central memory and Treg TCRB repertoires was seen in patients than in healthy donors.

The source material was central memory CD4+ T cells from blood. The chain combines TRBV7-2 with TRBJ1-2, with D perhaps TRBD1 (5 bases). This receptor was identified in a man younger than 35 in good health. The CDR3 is CASSQNPQGNYGYTF. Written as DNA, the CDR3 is TGTGCCAGCAGCCAAAACCCTCAGGGTAACTATGGCTACACCTTC.